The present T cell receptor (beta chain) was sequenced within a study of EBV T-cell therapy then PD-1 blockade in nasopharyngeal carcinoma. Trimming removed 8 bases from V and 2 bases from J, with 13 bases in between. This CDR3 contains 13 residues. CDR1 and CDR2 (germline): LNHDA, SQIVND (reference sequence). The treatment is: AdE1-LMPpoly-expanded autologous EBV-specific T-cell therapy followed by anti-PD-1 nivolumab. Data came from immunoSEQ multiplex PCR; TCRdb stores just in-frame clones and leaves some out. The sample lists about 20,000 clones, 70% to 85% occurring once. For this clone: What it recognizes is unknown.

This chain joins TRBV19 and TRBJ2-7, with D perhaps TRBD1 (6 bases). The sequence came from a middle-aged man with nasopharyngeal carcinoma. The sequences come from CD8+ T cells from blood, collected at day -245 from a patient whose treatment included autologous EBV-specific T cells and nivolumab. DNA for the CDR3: TGTGCCAGTTCGACAGGCTCTCCCTACGAGCAGTACTTC. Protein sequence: CASSTGSPYEQYF.